This T cell receptor (beta chain) was sequenced for a study of T cells in Graves' hyperthyroidism and ophthalmopathy. This CDR3 has 15 amino acids. Germline-derived CDR1 and CDR2 are PRHDT and FYEKMQ (reference sequence). V lost 11 bases and J lost 0; bases outside the gene matches: 9. Amplified TCR beta CDR3 regions derived from RNA transcripts. Using the HTBI primer set, a first-round RT-PCR was run on the TCR CDR3. TCRdb processed the multiplex PCR reads anew with MiXCR; each CDR3 protein has one entry. The sample carries 650,000 to 800,000 distinct CDR3 sequences, about 45% recorded once. Broader study findings: Ophthalmopathy cases were set apart from stable hyperthyroidism by a 13 V-J model.

With regard to this clonotype: Its antigen remains unknown.

The clonotype was recovered from an adult man with Graves' disease, either hyperthyroidism or ophthalmopathy (not recorded which). The chain employs TRBV13 and TRBJ1-4, with 7 bases fitting TRBD1. Material: peripheral blood or thyroid tissue (not recorded which). CDR3 protein: CAVRDRETTNEKLFF. CDR3 nucleotides: TGTGCCGTCCGGGACAGAGAGACAACTAATGAAAAACTGTTTTTT.